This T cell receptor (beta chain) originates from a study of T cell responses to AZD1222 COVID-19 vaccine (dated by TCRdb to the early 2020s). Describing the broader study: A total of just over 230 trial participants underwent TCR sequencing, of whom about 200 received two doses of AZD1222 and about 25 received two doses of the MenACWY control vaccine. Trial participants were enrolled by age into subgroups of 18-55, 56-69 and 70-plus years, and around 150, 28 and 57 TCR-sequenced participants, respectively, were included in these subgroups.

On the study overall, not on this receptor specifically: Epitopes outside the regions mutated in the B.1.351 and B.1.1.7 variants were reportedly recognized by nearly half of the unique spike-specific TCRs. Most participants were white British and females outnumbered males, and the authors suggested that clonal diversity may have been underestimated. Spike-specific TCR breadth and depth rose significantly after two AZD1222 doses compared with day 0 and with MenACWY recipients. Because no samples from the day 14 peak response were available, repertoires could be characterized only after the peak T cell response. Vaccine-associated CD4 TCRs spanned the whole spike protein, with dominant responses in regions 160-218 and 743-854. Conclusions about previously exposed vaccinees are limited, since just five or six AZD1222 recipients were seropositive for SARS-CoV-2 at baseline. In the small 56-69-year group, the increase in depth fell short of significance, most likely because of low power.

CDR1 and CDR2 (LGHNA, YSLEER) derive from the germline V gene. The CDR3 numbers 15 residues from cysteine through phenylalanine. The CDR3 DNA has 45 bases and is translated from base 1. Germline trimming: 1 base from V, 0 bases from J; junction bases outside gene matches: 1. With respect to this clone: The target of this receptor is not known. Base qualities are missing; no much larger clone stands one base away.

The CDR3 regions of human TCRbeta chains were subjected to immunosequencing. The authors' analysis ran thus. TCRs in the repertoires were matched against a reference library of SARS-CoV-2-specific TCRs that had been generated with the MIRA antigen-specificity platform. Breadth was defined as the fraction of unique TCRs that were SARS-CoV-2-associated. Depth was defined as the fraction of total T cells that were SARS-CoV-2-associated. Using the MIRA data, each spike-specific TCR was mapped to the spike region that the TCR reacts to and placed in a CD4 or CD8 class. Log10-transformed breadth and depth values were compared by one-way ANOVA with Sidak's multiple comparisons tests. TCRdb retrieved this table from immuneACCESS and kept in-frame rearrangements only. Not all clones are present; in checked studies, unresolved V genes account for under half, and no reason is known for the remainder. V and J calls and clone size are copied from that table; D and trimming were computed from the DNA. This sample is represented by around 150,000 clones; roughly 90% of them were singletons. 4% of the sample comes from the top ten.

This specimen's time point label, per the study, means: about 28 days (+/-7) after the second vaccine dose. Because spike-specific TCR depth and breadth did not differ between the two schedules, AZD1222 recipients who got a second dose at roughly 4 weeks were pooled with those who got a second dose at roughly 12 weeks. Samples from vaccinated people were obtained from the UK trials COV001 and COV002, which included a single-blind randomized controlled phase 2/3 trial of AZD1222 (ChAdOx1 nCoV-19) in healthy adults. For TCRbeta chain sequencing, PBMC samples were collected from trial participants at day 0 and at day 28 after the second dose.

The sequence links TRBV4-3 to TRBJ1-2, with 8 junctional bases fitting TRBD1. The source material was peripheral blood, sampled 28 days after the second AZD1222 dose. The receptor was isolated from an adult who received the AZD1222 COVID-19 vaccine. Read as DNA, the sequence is TGCGCCAGCAGCCAAGGACAGGGGCCTAACTATGGCTACACCTTC. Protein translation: CASSQGQGPNYGYTF.